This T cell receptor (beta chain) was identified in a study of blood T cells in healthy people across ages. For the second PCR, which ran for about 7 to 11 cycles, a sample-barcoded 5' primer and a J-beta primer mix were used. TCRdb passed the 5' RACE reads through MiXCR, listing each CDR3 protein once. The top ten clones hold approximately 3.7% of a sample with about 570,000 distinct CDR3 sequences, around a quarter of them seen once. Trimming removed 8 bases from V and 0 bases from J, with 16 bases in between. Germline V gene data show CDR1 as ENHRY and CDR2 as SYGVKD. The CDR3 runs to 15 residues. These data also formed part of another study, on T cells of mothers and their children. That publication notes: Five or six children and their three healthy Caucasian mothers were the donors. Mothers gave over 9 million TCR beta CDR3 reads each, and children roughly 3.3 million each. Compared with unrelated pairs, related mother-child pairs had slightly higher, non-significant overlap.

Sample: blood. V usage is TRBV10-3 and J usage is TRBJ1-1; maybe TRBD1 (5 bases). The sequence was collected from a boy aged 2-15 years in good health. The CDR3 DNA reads TGTGCCATCGGTGGGAGCGGGGGAATGAACACTGAAGCTTTCTTT. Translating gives CAIGGSGGMNTEAFF.